What follows describes a single T cell receptor beta chain. Its antigen is currently unknown. This CDR3 is 14 amino acids long. V lost 6 bases and J 2 bases, leaving 14 bases between the germline ends. Germline V gives CDR1 MNHEY, CDR2 SMNVEV (reference sequence). The data were obtained in a study of cytomegalovirus exposure and HLA in healthy donors. Study-level results: Some public TCRs appeared in many individuals, while most sequences were rare. TCR association rates varied by HLA locus in a later analysis, with DRB1 highest and HLA-C lowest. According to an earlier analysis, most TCR beta V segments yielded productive rearrangements about 90% or about 30% of the time.

PCR was performed using 60 Vbeta and 13 Jbeta primers. Repertoires were generated with immunoSEQ multiplex PCR, while TCRdb's copy carries only in-frame clones and drops some. This table holds approximately 200,000 clones, around 67% found once. The clonotype comes from a woman younger than 45 in good health and CMV-seropositive. The rearrangement joins TRBV27 to TRBJ2-7; no definite D call. The specimen was PBMCs. The DNA for the CDR3 is TGTGCCAGCAGCCCCCCGACAAAAACCTACGAGCAGTACTTC. Translated: CASSPPTKTYEQYF.